The 16 T cell receptor beta chains below were found in one sample sequenced in a study of PD-1 blockade in classical Hodgkin lymphoma. All trial patients relapsed after autologous stem cell transplantation. The method was immunoSEQ multiplex PCR; TCRdb's version includes in-frame clones alone and lacks a portion of them. The sample consists of over 45,000 clones, about two thirds of them appearing once. The starting material was peripheral blood mononuclear cells (PBMCs), obtained before the second cycle of nivolumab. The source is a human donor with classical Hodgkin lymphoma.

V usage is TRBV10-1 and J usage is TRBJ2-5; TRBD2 is a possible D gene (6 bases). V gave up 4 bases and J gave up 5 bases, with 11 bases separating them. CDR3 length equals 13 residues. Per germline, CDR1 WNHNN and CDR2 SYGVQD (reference sequence). The chain's CDR3 is CASSAGVVETQYF. DNA for the CDR3: TGCGCCAGCAGTGCGGGGGTAGTGGAGACCCAGTACTTC.

The rearrangement joins TRBV7-9 to TRBJ1-1, with D maybe TRBD1 (5 bases). Trimming removed 5 bases at V and 0 bases at J, with 13 bases between. The CDR3 is 15 residues long. Per germline, CDR1 SEHNR and CDR2 FQNEAQ (reference sequence). The chain's CDR3 is CASSPPGGMNTEAFF. CDR3 in DNA: TGTGCCAGCAGCCCTCCTGGGGGTATGAACACTGAAGCTTTCTTT.

The V and J genes are TRBV18 and TRBJ2-3, with a weak D call TRBD2 (6 bases). This CDR3 spans 15 amino acids. CDR1 and CDR2 from the germline V gene are KGHSH and LQKENI. V lost 5 bases to trimming and J lost 1 base, with 13 bases between them. CDR3 nucleotides: TGTGCCAGCTCATTGGGGGGATCTGGCACAGATACGCAGTATTTT. Translated: CASSLGGSGTDTQYF.

The CDR3 here is CASSLDPLNTEAFF. CDR3 in DNA: TGTGCCAGCAGCTTAGATCCGTTGAACACTGAAGCTTTCTTT. This sequence joins TRBV7-9 and TRBJ1-1; D is ambiguous. Germline-derived CDR1 and CDR2 are SEHNR and FQNEAQ (reference sequence). Trimming stripped 1 base from V and 0 bases from J, with 6 bases between. CDR3 length: 14 residues.

The chain recombines TRBV11-2 with TRBJ2-2, with 8 bases aligning to TRBD1. Trimming took 1 base from V and 4 from J; bases not matched to a gene: 8. Looked up from germline, CDR1 is SGHAT and CDR2 is FQNNGV. The CDR3 runs to 17 residues. The DNA of the CDR3 is TGTGCCAGCAGCTTAGTTGCGACAGGGGTGATCACCGGGGAGCTGTTTTTT. Its translation is CASSLVATGVITGELFF.

CDR3 amino acids: CAWSVSGSYEQYF. In DNA form, the CDR3 reads TGTGCCTGGAGTGTTAGCGGGAGCTACGAGCAGTACTTC. This chain uses TRBV30 with TRBJ2-7; 9 nucleotides agree with TRBD2. V shed 0 bases and J 3 bases; nucleotides not matched to a gene: 0. The germline gives CDR1 GTSNPN, CDR2 SVGIG (reference sequence). This CDR3 is built from 13 residues.

The J gene is TRBJ2-3, the V gene TRBV6-6, with D uncertain. The CDR3 is made up of 13 amino acids. CDR1 and CDR2 (germline): MNHNY, SVGAGI (reference sequence). V lost 6 bases and J 2 bases, leaving 9 bases between the germline ends. CDR3 nucleotide sequence: TGTGCCAGCAGCCCCTGGGACACAGATACGCAGTATTTT. Translating gives CASSPWDTDTQYF.

The V gene is TRBV19, the J gene TRBJ1-1; D is undetermined. Trimming removed 6 bases at V and 4 bases at J, with 18 bases between. Germline loops: CDR1 LNHDA, CDR2 SQIVND (reference sequence). The CDR3 runs 15 residues. Here the CDR3 reads CASRRPPGGSTEAFF. DNA for the CDR3: TGTGCCAGTAGACGACCCCCAGGAGGGAGCACTGAAGCTTTCTTT.

This chain connects TRBV11-2 to TRBJ2-7; 8 nucleotides agree with TRBD2. The CDR3 runs to 16 residues. Germline loops: CDR1 SGHAT, CDR2 FQNNGV. J was trimmed by 4 bases and V by 4 bases; bases with no gene match: 12. CDR3 DNA sequence: TGTGCCAGCAGCTCCTTCGGAGCGGGAGTCCGTTACGAGCAGTACTTC. Amino acids: CASSSFGAGVRYEQYF.

The table lists this clone with a count of one. The J gene is TRBJ1-3, the V gene TRBV18; D possibly corresponds to TRBD1 (5 bases). Looked up from germline, CDR1 is KGHSH and CDR2 is LQKENI. V was pared by 3 bases and J by 0 bases, with 9 bases between. CDR3 size: 15 residues. CDR3 sequence (DNA): TGTGCCAGCTCACCCATAACAGGCTCTGGAAACACCATATATTTT. Its translation: CASSPITGSGNTIYF.

This sequence joins TRBV2 and TRBJ1-2; tentative D call: TRBD1 (5 bases). Germline-derived CDR1 and CDR2 are SNHLY and FYNNEI. V shed 2 bases and J shed 5 bases, with 15 bases lying between them. The CDR3 has 15 amino acids. Here the CDR3 DNA reads TGTGCCAGCAGTGAAATCTTAGGGGCTGTATATGGCTACACCTTC. This translates into CASSEILGAVYGYTF.

This clone was recorded a few times. This rearrangement joins TRBV27 to TRBJ1-2; possible D gene TRBD1, 6 bases. Trimming shortened V by 4 bases and J by 3 bases, and 12 bases separated the two germline ends. Germline-derived CDR1 and CDR2 are MNHEY and SMNVEV (reference sequence). The CDR3 is 14 residues long. The CDR3 DNA reads TGTGCCAGCAGTTGGTCTCAGGGGTACTATGGCTACACCTTC. As protein: CASSWSQGYYGYTF.

In this sample, this clone turned up a few times. This rearrangement joins TRBV28 to TRBJ2-2; 8 nucleotides agree with TRBD2. This CDR3 contains 15 residues. The trim removed 6 bases at V and 4 bases at J, leaving 7 bases unmatched. The germline V gene has CDR1 MDHEN and CDR2 SYDVKM. For the CDR3, the DNA is TGTGCCAGCAGCCCCGTAGCGGGAAGCACCGGGGAGCTGTTTTTT. Protein product: CASSPVAGSTGELFF. The complete variable domain, with remaining parts taken from reference TRBV28 and TRBJ2-2, reads DVKVTQSSRYLVKRTGEKVFLECVQDMDHENMFWYRQDPGLGLRLIYFSYDVKMKEKGDIPEGYSVSREKKERFSLILESASTNQTSMYLCASSPVAGSTGELFFGEGSRLTVL.

V usage is TRBV6-5 and J usage is TRBJ1-6; D possibly corresponds to TRBD1 (6 bases). Trimming removed 7 bases from V and 10 bases from J, with 14 bases in between. Germline V gene lookup returns CDR1 MNHEY and CDR2 SVGAGI. The CDR3 contains 13 residues. CDR3 loop: CASTREGESPLHF. DNA for the CDR3: TGTGCCAGCACACGGGAGGGGGAATCACCCCTCCACTTT.

This rearrangement joins TRBV10-3 to TRBJ1-5; no reliable D call. The CDR3 consists of 15 residues. With 3 bases removed from V and 0 bases from J, the gap between germline ends came to 9 bases. The germline CDR1 and CDR2 sequences are ENHRY and SYGVKD. CDR3 bases: TGTGCCATCAGTGACGGTAAGGATAGCAATCAGCCCCAGCATTTT. Protein: CAISDGKDSNQPQHF.

The chain uses TRBV5-1 and TRBJ2-6; possibly TRBD2 for D (7 bases). CDR3 length: 18 residues. The germline CDR1 and CDR2 sequences are SGHRS and YFSETQ. V lost 9 bases, J lost 2 bases, and 24 bases lay in between. CDR3 protein: CATTRGEGGGTGANVLTF. The CDR3 DNA follows: TGCGCCACTACTAGGGGAGAGGGCGGGGGCACTGGGGCCAACGTCCTGACTTTC.